Following are 20 T cell receptor beta chains from one sample sequenced in a study of a mutant IDH1 vaccine in newly diagnosed glioma. The time point denotes: baseline, week 1 (first vaccination visit). Regarding treatment: pre-vaccination baseline after standard-of-care therapy. Produced via immunoSEQ multiplex PCR; TCRdb's table is partial and in-frame only. The repertoire holds nearly 50,000 clones, with roughly 85% as singletons. Material: PBMCs, obtained from a glioma patient treated with radiotherapy, temozolomide or both. The origin of the receptors is a man aged 40-49 years with glioma.

This rearrangement joins TRBV6-1 to TRBJ2-3; D not resolved. Germline V lookup: CDR1 MNHNS, CDR2 SASEGT. V was trimmed by 8 bases and J by 4 bases, leaving 19 bases between them. The CDR3 is 15 amino acids. CDR3 bases: TGTGCCAGCGGGCTAGATAGAGTGGCGGCAGATACGCAGTATTTT. It specifies CASGLDRVAADTQYF.

This clone was counted only a few times. This chain links TRBV5-1 with TRBJ2-3; TRBD1 or TRBD2 may be the D gene (5 bases each). The ends were cut back, 4 bases at V and 2 bases at J, with 14 bases in the middle. This CDR3 has 15 residues. Germline CDR1 is SGHRS and CDR2 is YFSETQ. CDR3 bases: TGCGCCAGCAGCGGGGGTCGCGGGCCCACAGATACGCAGTATTTT. Its translation is CASSGGRGPTDTQYF.

The gene calls are TRBV2 and TRBJ2-7; D gene ambiguous. Per germline, CDR1 SNHLY and CDR2 FYNNEI. The CDR3 spans 15 residues. V lost 1 base to trimming and J lost 2 bases, with 12 bases between them. The chain's CDR3 is CASSEVVPTTYEQYF. The DNA for the CDR3 is TGTGCCAGCAGTGAAGTGGTTCCAACGACCTACGAGCAGTACTTC.

This sequence joins TRBV27 and TRBJ1-2; maybe TRBD1 (6 bases). V was shortened by 6 bases and J by 3 bases, with 11 bases between the two germline ends. CDR3 length: 13 amino acids. Germline lookup yields CDR1 MNHEY and CDR2 SMNVEV (reference sequence). This CDR3 is CASSFGGDYGYTF. The CDR3 coding sequence is TGTGCCAGCAGCTTTGGGGGCGACTATGGCTACACCTTC.

This clone occurred once. This chain uses TRBV7-9 with TRBJ2-3, with unresolved D. Germline CDR1 reads SEHNR; CDR2 reads FQNEAQ (reference sequence). With 2 bases removed from V and 4 bases from J, the gap between germline ends came to 4 bases. The CDR3 length is 12 residues. Written as DNA, the CDR3 is TGTGCCAGCAGCTTAATCCCAGATACGCAGTATTTT. It yields the protein CASSLIPDTQYF.

The J gene is TRBJ2-2, the V gene TRBV21-1; the table's D call, TRBD2, was not checked against the DNA. TRBV21-1 is assigned pseudogene status. The CDR3 sequence is 16 residues long. The DNA of the CDR3 is TGTGCCAGCAACGGACTAGCGGGAGTGGACACCGGGGAGCTGTTTTTT. Translation gives CASNGLAGVDTGELFF.

The genes are TRBV19 and TRBJ1-1, with D unclear. V lost 6 bases, J lost 5 bases, and 4 bases lay in between. Germline V gene data show CDR1 as LNHDA and CDR2 as SQIVND (reference sequence). The CDR3 is 10 residues long. CDR3 nucleotide sequence: TGTGCCAGTAGGGATACTGAAGCTTTCTTT. This encodes CASRDTEAFF. Together with reference TRBV19 and TRBJ1-1, the CDR3 gives the full variable domain: DGGITQSPKYLFRKEGQNVTLSCEQNLNHDAMYWYRQDPGQGLRLIYYSQIVNDFQKGDIAEGYSVSREKKESFPLTVTSAQKNPTAFYLCASRDTEAFFGQGTRLTVV.

The genes are TRBV27 and TRBJ2-7; D is undetermined. The CDR3 loop spans 13 amino acids. CDR1 and CDR2 from the germline V gene are MNHEY and SMNVEV (reference sequence). The V and J ends lost 2 bases and 3 bases respectively, with 8 bases between them. The CDR3 coding sequence is TGTGCCAGCAGTTTAAAGGGCCTCTACGAGCAGTACTTC. Amino acids: CASSLKGLYEQYF.

This chain connects TRBV7-6 to TRBJ2-3; no clear D gene. The CDR3 consists of 12 residues. V was trimmed by 0 bases and J by 4 bases, leaving 2 bases between them. Germline CDR1 reads SGHVS; CDR2 reads FNYEAQ. This CDR3 reads CASSLASDTQYF. Here the CDR3 DNA reads TGTGCCAGCAGCTTAGCGTCAGATACGCAGTATTTT.

This chain uses TRBV7-7 with TRBJ2-1; TRBD2 aligns across 9 bases. The germline V gene encodes CDR1 SSHAT and CDR2 FNYEAQ (reference sequence). CDR3 size: 15 residues. V lost 5 bases and J lost 8; bases outside the gene matches: 10. CDR3 nucleotide sequence: TGTGCCAGCAGCCAAGGGGTGACTAGCGGCCATGAGCAGTTCTTC. This translates into CASSQGVTSGHEQFF.

V and J are TRBV5-1 and TRBJ2-7, with TRBD1 as a possible D gene (6 bases). Germline V gene sequence: CDR1 SGHRS, CDR2 YFSETQ. Trimming shortened V by 2 bases and J by 0 bases, and 21 bases separated the two germline ends. The CDR3 is 18 amino acids. This CDR3 reads CASSFSIKDRSDSYEQYF. The CDR3 nucleotides read TGCGCCAGCAGCTTCAGCATTAAAGACAGGAGTGACTCCTACGAGCAGTACTTC.

The chain combines TRBV5-4 with TRBJ1-3; 10 bases match TRBD1. J was trimmed by 8 bases and V by 4 bases; bases with no gene match: 6. The CDR3 contains 14 residues. CDR1 and CDR2 (germline): SGHNT, YYREEE (reference sequence). The CDR3 DNA reads TGTGCCAGCAGCACCGGGACAGGGGTATACACCATATATTTT. Protein sequence: CASSTGTGVYTIYF. Looking up the rest from reference TRBV5-4 and TRBJ1-3 gives the full variable domain: ETGVTQSPTHLIKTRGQQVTLRCSSQSGHNTVSWYQQALGQGPQFIFQYYREEENGRGNFPPRFSGLQFPNYSSELNVNALELDDSALYLCASSTGTGVYTIYFGEGSWLTVV.

The V call is TRBV5-1, the J call TRBJ2-5; a possible D gene is TRBD2 (6 bases). CDR1 is SGHRS, CDR2 YFSETQ, per germline. The V gene lost 0 bases and the J gene lost 4 bases, with 13 bases spanning the gap. CDR3 length: 15 residues. CDR3 in DNA: TGCGCCAGCAGCTTGGGCGGGATCGCGAGAGAGACCCAGTACTTC. Translation gives CASSLGGIARETQYF.

The rearrangement joins TRBV10-3 to TRBJ2-1; D unresolved. Looked up from germline, CDR1 is ENHRY and CDR2 is SYGVKD. The CDR3 extends over 14 amino acids. V lost 5 bases and J 0 bases, leaving 8 bases between the germline ends. CDR3 loop: CAISPASSYNEQFF. The CDR3 region has the DNA TGTGCCATCAGTCCGGCGAGCTCCTACAATGAGCAGTTCTTC.

This rearrangement joins TRBV19 to TRBJ2-1; 8 bases are shared with TRBD2. J was trimmed by 4 bases and V by 8 bases; bases with no gene match: 10. This CDR3 spans 15 amino acids. The germline gives CDR1 LNHDA, CDR2 SQIVND (reference sequence). As DNA, the CDR3 is TGTGCCAGTGCCCTACGGGAGGGCCTGTACAATGAGCAGTTCTTC. The encoded protein is CASALREGLYNEQFF.

The chain is built from TRBV5-1 and TRBJ2-2, with a weak D call TRBD2 (5 bases). Germline CDR1 and CDR2: SGHRS and YFSETQ. The V end lost 2 bases, the J end lost 6 bases, and 11 bases lay between the germline ends. This CDR3 region has 14 residues. DNA for the CDR3: TGCGCCAGCAGCTTAGAGGGTAGTCCCGGGGAGCTGTTTTTT. It is translated as CASSLEGSPGELFF.

The V and J genes are TRBV5-4 and TRBJ2-7; tentative D call: TRBD2 (6 bases). CDR1 is SGHNT and CDR2 is YYREEE in the germline V gene (reference sequence). With 3 bases removed from V and 0 bases from J, the gap between germline ends came to 10 bases. The CDR3 covers 14 residues. The CDR3, as DNA: TGTGCCAGCAGCTGGAGGGGCAGCTCCTACGAGCAGTACTTC. It encodes CASSWRGSSYEQYF.

The chain links TRBV6-6 to TRBJ1-2; no reliable D call. V lost 7 bases and J 2 bases, leaving 11 bases between the germline ends. Germline values: CDR1 MNHNY, CDR2 SVGAGI (reference sequence). The CDR3 is 13 residues long. The CDR3 sequence is CASTLDGNYGYTF. The CDR3 DNA follows: TGTGCCAGCACCCTTGACGGGAACTATGGCTACACCTTC.

The V and J genes are TRBV5-1 and TRBJ2-7, with D perhaps given as TRBD1 or TRBD2 (5 bases each). This CDR3 comprises 15 residues. The germline CDR1 and CDR2 sequences are SGHRS and YFSETQ. The V gene lost 4 bases and the J gene lost 2 bases, with 16 bases spanning the gap. The CDR3 region is CASSTSRDGAYEQYF. CDR3 nucleotides: TGCGCCAGCAGCACATCCCGGGACGGGGCCTACGAGCAGTACTTC.

This sequence joins TRBV29-1 and TRBJ2-1; TRBD2 matches at 10 bases. The CDR3 spans 12 residues. Germline V CDR1 and CDR2: SQVTM, ANQGSEA. The trim removed 6 bases at V and 9 bases at J, leaving 5 bases unmatched. The CDR3 sequence is CSVASGSGEQFF. DNA of the CDR3: TGCAGCGTGGCTAGCGGGAGTGGTGAGCAGTTCTTC.